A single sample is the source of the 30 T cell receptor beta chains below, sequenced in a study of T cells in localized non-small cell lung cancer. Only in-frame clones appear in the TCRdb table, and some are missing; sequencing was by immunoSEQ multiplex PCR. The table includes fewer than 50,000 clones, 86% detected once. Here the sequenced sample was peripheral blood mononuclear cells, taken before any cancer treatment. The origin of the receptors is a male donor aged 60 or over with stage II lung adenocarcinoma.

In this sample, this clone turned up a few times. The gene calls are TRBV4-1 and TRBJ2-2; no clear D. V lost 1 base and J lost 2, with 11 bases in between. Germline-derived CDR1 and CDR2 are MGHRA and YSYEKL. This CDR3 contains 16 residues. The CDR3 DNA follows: TGCGCCAGCAGCCAAGGCAGGCTTTTCAACACCGGGGAGCTGTTTTTT. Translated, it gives CASSQGRLFNTGELFF.

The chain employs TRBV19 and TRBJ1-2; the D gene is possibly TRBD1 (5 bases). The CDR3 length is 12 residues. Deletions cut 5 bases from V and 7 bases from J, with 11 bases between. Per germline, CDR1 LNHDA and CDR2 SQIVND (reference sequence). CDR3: CASSQVRVGYTF. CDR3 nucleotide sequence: TGTGCCAGTAGTCAAGTCAGGGTTGGCTACACCTTC.

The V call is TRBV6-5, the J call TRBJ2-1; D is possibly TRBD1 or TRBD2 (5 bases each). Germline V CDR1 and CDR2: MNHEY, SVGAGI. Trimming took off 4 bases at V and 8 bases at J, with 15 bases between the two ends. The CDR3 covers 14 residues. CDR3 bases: TGTGCCAGCAGTTCCCGGGGCCGAGGGGATGAGCAGTTCTTC. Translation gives CASSSRGRGDEQFF.

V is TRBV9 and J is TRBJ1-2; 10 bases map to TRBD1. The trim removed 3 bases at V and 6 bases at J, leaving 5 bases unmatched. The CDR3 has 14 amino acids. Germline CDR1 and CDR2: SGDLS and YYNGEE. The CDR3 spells CASSAGTGDNGYTF. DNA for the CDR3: TGTGCCAGCAGCGCCGGGACAGGGGATAATGGCTACACCTTC. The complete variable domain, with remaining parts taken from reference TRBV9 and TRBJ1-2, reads DSGVTQTPKHLITATGQRVTLRCSPRSGDLSVYWYQQSLDQGLQFLIQYYNGEERAKGNILERFSAQQFPDLHSELNLSSLELGDSALYFCASSAGTGDNGYTFGSGTRLTVV.

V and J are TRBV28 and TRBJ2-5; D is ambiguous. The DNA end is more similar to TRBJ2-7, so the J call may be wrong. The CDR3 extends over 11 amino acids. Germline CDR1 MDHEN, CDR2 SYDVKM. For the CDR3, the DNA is TGTGCCAGCAGCCACGCTTCCGAGCAGTACTTC. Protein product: CASSHASEQYF.

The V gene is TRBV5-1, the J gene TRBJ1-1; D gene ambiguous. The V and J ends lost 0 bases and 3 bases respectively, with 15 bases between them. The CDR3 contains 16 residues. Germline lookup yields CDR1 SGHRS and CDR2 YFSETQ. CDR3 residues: CASSLVSGDGDTEAFF. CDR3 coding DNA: TGCGCCAGCAGCTTGGTGTCCGGGGATGGGGACACTGAAGCTTTCTTT.

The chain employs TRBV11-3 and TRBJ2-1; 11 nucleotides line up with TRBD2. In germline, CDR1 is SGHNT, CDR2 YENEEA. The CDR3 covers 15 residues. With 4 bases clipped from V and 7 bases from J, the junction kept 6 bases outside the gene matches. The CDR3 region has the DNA TGTGCCAGCAGCTCGACTAGCGGGACGCGGAATGAGCAGTTCTTC. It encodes CASSSTSGTRNEQFF.

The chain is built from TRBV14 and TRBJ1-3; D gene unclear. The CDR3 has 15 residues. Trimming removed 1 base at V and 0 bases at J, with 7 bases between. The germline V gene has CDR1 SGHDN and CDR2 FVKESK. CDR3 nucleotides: TGTGCCAGCAGCCAAGGACCTAACTCTGGAAACACCATATATTTT. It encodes CASSQGPNSGNTIYF.

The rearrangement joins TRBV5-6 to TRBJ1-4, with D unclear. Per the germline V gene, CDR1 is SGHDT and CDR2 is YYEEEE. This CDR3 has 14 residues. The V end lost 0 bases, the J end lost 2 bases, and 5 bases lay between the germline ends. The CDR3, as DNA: TGTGCCAGCAGCTTGGGGATGACTAATGAAAAACTGTTTTTT. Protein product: CASSLGMTNEKLFF.

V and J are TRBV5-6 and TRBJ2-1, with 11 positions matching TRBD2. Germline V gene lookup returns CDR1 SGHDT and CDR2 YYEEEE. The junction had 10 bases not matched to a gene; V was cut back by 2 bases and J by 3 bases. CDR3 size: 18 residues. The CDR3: CASSFGPRGLADYNEQFF. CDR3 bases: TGTGCCAGCAGCTTTGGCCCGAGGGGACTAGCGGACTACAATGAGCAGTTCTTC. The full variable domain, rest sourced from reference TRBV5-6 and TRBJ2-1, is DAGVTQSPTHLIKTRGQQVTLRCSPKSGHDTVSWYQQALGQGPQFIFQYYEEEERQRGNFPDRFSGHQFPNYSSELNVNALLLGDSALYLCASSFGPRGLADYNEQFFGPGTRLTVL.

CDR3 coding DNA: TGTGCCAGCAGTTGGACAGGGCTCACTATGAACACTGAAGCTTTCTTT. Translation gives CASSWTGLTMNTEAFF. The V and J genes are TRBV2 and TRBJ1-1; 8 nucleotides line up with TRBD1. Germline assignment: CDR1 SNHLY and CDR2 FYNNEI. There are 16 residues in the CDR3. V gave up 5 bases and J gave up 0 bases; unmatched junction bases: 8.

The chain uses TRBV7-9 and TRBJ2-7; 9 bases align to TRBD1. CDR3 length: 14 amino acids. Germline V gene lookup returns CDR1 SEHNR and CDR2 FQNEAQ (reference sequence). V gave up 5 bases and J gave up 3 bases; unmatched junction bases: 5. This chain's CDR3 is CASSLGQGYYEQYF. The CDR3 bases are TGTGCCAGCAGCCTGGGACAGGGATACTACGAGCAGTACTTC.

The CDR3 sequence is CSVDDRGHYGYTF. CDR3 nucleotides: TGCAGCGTTGATGACAGGGGGCACTATGGCTACACCTTC. The gene calls are TRBV29-1 and TRBJ1-2, with TRBD1 matching 10 bases. CDR1 and CDR2 from the germline V gene are SQVTM and ANQGSEA. After removal of 3 bases from V and 3 bases from J, the junction contained 1 base not matched to a gene. This CDR3 has 13 amino acids.

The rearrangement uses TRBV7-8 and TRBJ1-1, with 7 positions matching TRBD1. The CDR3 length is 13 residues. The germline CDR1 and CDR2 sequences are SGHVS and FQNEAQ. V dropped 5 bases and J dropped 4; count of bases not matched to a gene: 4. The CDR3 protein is CASSQTGFTEAFF. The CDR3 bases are TGTGCCAGCAGCCAGACAGGGTTCACTGAAGCTTTCTTT. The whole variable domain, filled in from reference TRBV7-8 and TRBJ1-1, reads GAGVSQSPRYKVAKRGQDVALRCDPISGHVSLFWYQQALGQGPEFLTYFQNEAQLDKSGLPSDRFFAERPEGSVSTLKIQRTQQEDSAVYLCASSQTGFTEAFFGQGTRLTVV.

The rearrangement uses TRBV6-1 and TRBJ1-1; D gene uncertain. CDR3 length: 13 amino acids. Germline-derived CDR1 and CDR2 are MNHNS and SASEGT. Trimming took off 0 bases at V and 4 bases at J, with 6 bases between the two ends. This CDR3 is CASSEASSTEAFF. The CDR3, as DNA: TGTGCCAGCAGTGAAGCCAGTAGCACTGAAGCTTTCTTT.

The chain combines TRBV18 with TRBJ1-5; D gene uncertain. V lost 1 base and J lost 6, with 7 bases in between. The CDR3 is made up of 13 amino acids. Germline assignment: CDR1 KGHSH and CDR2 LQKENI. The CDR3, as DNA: TGTGCCAGCTCACCACTACACGGTCAGCCCCAGCATTTT. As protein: CASSPLHGQPQHF.

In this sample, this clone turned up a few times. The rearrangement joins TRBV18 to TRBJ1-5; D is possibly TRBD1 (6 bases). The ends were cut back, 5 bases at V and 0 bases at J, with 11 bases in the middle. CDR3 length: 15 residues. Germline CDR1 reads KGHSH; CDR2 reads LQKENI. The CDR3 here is CASSSKGVSNQPQHF. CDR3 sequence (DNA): TGTGCCAGCTCATCCAAGGGGGTTAGCAATCAGCCCCAGCATTTT.

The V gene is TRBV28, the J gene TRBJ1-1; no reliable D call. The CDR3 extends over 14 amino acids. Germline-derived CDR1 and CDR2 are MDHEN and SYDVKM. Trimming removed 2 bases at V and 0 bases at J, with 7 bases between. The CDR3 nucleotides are TGTGCCAGCAGTTTAGGCGAAATGAACACTGAAGCTTTCTTT. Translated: CASSLGEMNTEAFF.

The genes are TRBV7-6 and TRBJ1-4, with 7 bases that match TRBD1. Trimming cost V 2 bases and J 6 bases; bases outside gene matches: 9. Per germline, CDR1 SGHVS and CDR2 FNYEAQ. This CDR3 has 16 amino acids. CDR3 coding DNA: TGTGCCAGCAGCTTAAATTCTGGAGGGGGCGATGAAAAACTGTTTTTT. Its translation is CASSLNSGGGDEKLFF. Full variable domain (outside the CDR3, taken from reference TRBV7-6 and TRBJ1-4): GAGVSQSPRYKVTKRGQDVALRCDPISGHVSLYWYRQALGQGPEFLTYFNYEAQQDKSGLPNDRFSAERPEGSISTLTIQRTEQRDSAMYRCASSLNSGGGDEKLFFGSGTQLSVL.

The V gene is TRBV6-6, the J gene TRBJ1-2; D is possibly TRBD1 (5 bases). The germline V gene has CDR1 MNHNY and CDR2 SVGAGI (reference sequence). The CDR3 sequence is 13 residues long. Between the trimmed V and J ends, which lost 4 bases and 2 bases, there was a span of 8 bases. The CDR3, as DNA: TGTGCCAGCAGTTGGGGGGGGAACTATGGCTACACCTTC. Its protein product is CASSWGGNYGYTF.

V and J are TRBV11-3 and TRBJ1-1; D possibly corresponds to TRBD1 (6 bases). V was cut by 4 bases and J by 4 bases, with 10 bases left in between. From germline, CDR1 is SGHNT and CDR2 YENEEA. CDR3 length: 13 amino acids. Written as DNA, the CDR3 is TGTGCCAGCAGCTCTACAGGGCTCACTGAAGCTTTCTTT. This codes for CASSSTGLTEAFF.

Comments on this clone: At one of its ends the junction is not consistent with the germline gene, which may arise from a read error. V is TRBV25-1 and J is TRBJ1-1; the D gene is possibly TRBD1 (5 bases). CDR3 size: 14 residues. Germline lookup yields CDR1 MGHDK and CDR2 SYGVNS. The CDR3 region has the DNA TGTGCCAGCGGTGACAGAAGCCGAAACACTGAAGCTTTCTTT. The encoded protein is CASGDRSRNTEAFF.

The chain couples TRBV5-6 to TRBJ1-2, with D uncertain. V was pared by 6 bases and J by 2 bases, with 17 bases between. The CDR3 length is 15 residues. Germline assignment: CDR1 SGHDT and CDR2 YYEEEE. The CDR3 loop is CASTAVEGGNYGYTF. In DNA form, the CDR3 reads TGTGCCAGCACCGCCGTTGAGGGTGGAAACTATGGCTACACCTTC. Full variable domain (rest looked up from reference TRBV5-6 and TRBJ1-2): DAGVTQSPTHLIKTRGQQVTLRCSPKSGHDTVSWYQQALGQGPQFIFQYYEEEERQRGNFPDRFSGHQFPNYSSELNVNALLLGDSALYLCASTAVEGGNYGYTFGSGTRLTVV.

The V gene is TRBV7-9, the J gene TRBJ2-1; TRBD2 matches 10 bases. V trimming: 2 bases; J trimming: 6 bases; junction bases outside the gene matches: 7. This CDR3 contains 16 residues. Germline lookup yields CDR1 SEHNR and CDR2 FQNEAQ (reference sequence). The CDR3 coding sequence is TGTGCCAGCAGCTTAAGTCGGCTAGCGGGAGCCAATGAGCAGTTCTTC. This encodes CASSLSRLAGANEQFF.

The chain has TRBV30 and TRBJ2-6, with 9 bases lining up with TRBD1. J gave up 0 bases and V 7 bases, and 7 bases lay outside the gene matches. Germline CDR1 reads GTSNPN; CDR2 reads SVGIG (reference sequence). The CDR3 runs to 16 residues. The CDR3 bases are TGTGCCTCGGACAGGGGTCAATTCTCTGGGGCCAACGTCCTGACTTTC. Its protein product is CASDRGQFSGANVLTF.

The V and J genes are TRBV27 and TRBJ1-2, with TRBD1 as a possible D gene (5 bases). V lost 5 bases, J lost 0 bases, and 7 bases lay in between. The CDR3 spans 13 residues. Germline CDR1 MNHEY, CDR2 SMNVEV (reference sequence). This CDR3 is CASSQTANYGYTF. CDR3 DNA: TGTGCCAGCAGTCAGACAGCTAACTATGGCTACACCTTC.

The CDR3 reads CASSQELAQGRETQYF. The CDR3 nucleotides are TGCGCCAGCAGCCAAGAGCTGGCACAGGGGAGGGAGACCCAGTACTTC. This chain uses TRBV4-3 with TRBJ2-5; D may be TRBD1 (7 bases). V lost 0 bases to trimming and J lost 5 bases, with 16 bases between them. The CDR3 length is 16 residues. Germline V gene sequence: CDR1 LGHNA, CDR2 YSLEER.

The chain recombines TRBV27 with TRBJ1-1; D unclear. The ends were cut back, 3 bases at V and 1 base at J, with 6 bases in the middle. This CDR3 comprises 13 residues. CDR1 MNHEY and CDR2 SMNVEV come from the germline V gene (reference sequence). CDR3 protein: CASSFRQNTEAFF. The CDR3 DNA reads TGTGCCAGCAGTTTTCGTCAGAACACTGAAGCTTTCTTT.

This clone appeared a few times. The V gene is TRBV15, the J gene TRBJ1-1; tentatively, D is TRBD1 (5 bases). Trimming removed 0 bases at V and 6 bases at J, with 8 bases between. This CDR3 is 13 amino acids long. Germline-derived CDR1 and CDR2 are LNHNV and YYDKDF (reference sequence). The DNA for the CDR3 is TGTGCCACCAGCAGAGATCGGGACTCTGAAGCTTTCTTT. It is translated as CATSRDRDSEAFF.

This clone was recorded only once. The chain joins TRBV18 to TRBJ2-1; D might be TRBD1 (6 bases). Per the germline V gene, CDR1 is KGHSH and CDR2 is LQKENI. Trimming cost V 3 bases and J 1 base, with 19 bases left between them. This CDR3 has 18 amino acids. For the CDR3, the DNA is TGTGCCAGCTCACCCCCTCTTCACAGGGAATCGTCCTACAATGAGCAGTTCTTC. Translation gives CASSPPLHRESSYNEQFF.